This TCR beta chain is from a study of blood T cell repertoires in COVID-19. The table came from immunoSEQ multiplex PCR; TCRdb's copy has only in-frame clones and leaves some out. In the table there are 200,000 to 300,000 clones, about four fifths of which are singletons. The germline gives CDR1 KGHSH, CDR2 LQKENI. V was clipped by 3 bases and J by 0 bases, with 14 bases between them. This CDR3 is 16 amino acids long. Sequences were obtained from peripheral blood. This sequence was found in a woman aged 80 or over with acute or convalescent COVID-19. The genes are TRBV18 and TRBJ1-1; D may be TRBD1 (6 bases). The CDR3 sequence: CASSPTGQRMNTEAFF. As DNA, the CDR3 is TGTGCCAGCTCACCTACGGGACAAAGGATGAACACTGAAGCTTTCTTT.